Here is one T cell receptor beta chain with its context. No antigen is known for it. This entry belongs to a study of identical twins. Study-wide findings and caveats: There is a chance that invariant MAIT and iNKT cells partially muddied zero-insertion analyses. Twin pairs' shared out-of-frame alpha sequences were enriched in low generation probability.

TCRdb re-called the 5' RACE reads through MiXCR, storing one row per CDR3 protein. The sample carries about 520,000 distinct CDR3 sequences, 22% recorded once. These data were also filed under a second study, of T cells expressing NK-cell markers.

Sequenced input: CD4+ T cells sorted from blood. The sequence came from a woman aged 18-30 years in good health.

CDR3 sequence reads: CASSSPSGLSYNEQFF. Here the CDR3 DNA reads TGTGCCAGCAGCTCCCCTAGCGGGCTTTCCTACAATGAGCAGTTCTTC. The chain joins TRBV7-9 to TRBJ2-1, with 8 bases that match TRBD2. J lost 1 base, V lost 4 bases, and 6 bases had no gene match. In germline, CDR1 is SEHNR, CDR2 FQNEAQ (reference sequence). CDR3 length: 16 amino acids.